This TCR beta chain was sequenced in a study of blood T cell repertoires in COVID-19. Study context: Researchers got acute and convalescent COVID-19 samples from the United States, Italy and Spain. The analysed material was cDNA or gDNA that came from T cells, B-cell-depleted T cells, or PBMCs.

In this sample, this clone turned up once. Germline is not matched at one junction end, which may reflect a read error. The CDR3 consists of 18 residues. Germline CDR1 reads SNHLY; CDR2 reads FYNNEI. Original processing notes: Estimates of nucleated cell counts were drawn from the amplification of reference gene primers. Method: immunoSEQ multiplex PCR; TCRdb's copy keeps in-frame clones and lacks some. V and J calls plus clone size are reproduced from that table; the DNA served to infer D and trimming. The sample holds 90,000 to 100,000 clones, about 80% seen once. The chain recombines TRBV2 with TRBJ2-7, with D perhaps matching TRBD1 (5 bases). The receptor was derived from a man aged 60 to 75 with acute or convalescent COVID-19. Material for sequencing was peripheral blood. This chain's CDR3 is CASSEPVPMTVPSFEQYF. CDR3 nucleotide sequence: TGTGCCAGCAGTGAACCCGTACCCATGACAGTTCCATCCTTCGAGCAGTACTTC.